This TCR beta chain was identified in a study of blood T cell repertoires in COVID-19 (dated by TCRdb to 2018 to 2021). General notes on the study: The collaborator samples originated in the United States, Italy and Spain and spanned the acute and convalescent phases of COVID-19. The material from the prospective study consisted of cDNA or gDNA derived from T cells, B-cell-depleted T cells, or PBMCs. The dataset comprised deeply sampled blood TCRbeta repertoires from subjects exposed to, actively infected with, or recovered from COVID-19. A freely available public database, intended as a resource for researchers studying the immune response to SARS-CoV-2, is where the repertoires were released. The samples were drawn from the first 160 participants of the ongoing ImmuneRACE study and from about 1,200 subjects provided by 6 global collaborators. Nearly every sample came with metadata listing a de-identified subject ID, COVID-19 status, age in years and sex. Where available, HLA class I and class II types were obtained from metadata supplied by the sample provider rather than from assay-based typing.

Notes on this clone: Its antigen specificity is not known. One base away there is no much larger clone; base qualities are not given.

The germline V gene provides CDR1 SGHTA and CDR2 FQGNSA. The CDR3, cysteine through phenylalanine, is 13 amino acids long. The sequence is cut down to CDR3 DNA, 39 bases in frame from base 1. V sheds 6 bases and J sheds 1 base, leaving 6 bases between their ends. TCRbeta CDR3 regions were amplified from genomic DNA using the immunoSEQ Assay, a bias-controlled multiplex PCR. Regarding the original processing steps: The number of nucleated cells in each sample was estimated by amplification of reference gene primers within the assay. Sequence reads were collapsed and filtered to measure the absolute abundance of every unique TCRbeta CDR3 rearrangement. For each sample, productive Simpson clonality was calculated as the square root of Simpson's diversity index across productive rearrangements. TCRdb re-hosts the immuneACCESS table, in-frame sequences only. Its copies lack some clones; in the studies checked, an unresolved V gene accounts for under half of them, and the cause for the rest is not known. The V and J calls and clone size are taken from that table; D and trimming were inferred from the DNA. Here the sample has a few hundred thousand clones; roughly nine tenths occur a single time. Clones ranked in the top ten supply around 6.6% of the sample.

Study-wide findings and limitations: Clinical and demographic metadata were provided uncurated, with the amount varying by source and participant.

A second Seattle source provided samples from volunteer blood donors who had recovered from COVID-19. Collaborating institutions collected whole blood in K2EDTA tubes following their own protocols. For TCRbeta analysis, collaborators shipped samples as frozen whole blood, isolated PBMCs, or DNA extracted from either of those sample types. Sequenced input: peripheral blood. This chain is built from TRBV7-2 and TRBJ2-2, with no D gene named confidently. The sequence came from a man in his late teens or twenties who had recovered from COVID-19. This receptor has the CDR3 CASRGVNTGELFF. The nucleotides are TGTGCCAGCAGAGGAGTGAACACCGGGGAGCTGTTTTTT. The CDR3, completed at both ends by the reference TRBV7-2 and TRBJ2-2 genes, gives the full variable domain GAGVSQSPSNKVTEKGKDVELRCDPISGHTALYWYRQSLGQGLEFLIYFQGNSAPDKSGLPSDRFSAERTGGSVSTLTIQRTQQEDSAVYLCASRGVNTGELFFGEGSRLTVL.